This is a list of T cell receptor beta chains from one sample in a study of cytomegalovirus exposure and HLA in healthy donors. TCRdb's table, derived via immunoSEQ multiplex PCR, lists solely in-frame clones and lacks some. In the table there are 63,000 or so clones, approximately 76% of which are singletons. The sample comprised PBMCs. The origin of the receptors is a man between 50 and 59 years old in good health and CMV-seronegative. CDR3s include the opening cysteine and the closing phenylalanine or tryptophan. Each record gives: CDR3 length, D gene, J gene, clone size, V gene, CDR3 protein, CDR3 DNA. The D gene is left open where the match is weak. Clone size is given for some rows only: seen once, a few or many times, or a class if the clone is expanded.

14	TRBD1	TRBJ2-1	-	TRBV7-6	CASSLGTQGNEQFF	TGTGCCAGCAGCTTAGGAACACAGGGGAATGAGCAGTTCTTC
14	-	TRBJ1-3	-	TRBV9	CASEAGAQGNTIYF	TGTGCCAGCGAGGCAGGGGCTCAGGGAAACACCATATATTTT
14	TRBD1	TRBJ1-2	few	TRBV30	CAWRGQGRDYGYTF	TGTGCCTGGAGGGGACAGGGCCGGGACTATGGCTACACCTTC
12	-	TRBJ2-2	-	TRBV5-8	CASSPYTGELFF	TGTGCCAGCAGTCCTTACACCGGGGAGCTGTTTTTT
13	-	TRBJ2-7	-	TRBV4-1	CASSLWTGYEQYF	TGCGCCAGCAGCCTGTGGACTGGCTACGAGCAGTACTTC
17	TRBD2	TRBJ2-5	-	TRBV7-9	CASSLQRLAGAQETQYF	TGTGCCAGCAGCTTACAAAGGCTAGCGGGCGCTCAAGAGACCCAGTACTTC
16	-	TRBJ1-5	-	TRBV4-1	CASSQDPGIYNQPQHF	TGCGCCAGCAGCCAAGACCCAGGCATATACAATCAGCCCCAGCATTTT
13	TRBD2	TRBJ2-7	-	TRBV6-6	CASSQRGNYEQYF	TGTGCCAGCAGTCAGCGGGGGAACTACGAGCAGTACTTC
14	TRBD1	TRBJ2-1	few	TRBV6-6	CASSNGQGEYEQFF	TGTGCCAGCAGTAACGGACAGGGAGAATATGAGCAGTTCTTC
13	TRBD1	TRBJ2-7	-	TRBV28	CASSLPGTGGFGF	TGTGCCAGCAGTTTGCCTGGGACAGGGGGGTTCGGCTTC
16	TRBD1	TRBJ1-2	-	TRBV14	CASSQRTPGQGRGYTF	TGTGCCAGCAGCCAGAGGACCCCCGGACAGGGGAGAGGCTACACCTTC
14	-	TRBJ2-2	once	TRBV6-1	CASSEAWATGELFF	TGTGCCAGCAGTGAAGCCTGGGCCACCGGGGAGCTGTTTTTT
13	-	TRBJ1-4	few	TRBV19	CASHRFSNEKLFF	TGTGCCAGCCACCGGTTTAGTAATGAAAAACTGTTTTTT
11	-	TRBJ2-1	-	TRBV7-9	CASSPSSEQFF	TGTGCCAGCAGCCCCTCTAGTGAGCAGTTCTTC
16	TRBD2	TRBJ2-3	few	TRBV6-4	CASSDSSGGNTDTQYF	TGTGCCAGCAGTGACTCCAGCGGGGGAAACACAGATACGCAGTATTTT
14	TRBD1	TRBJ1-5	-	TRBV30	CAWSPGQGDQPQHF	TGTGCCTGGAGTCCCGGACAGGGGGATCAGCCCCAGCATTTT
16	-	TRBJ1-5	-	TRBV7-2	CASSFSSGVGYQPQHF	TGTGCCAGCAGCTTTTCCTCCGGGGTAGGGTACCAGCCCCAGCATTTT
15	TRBD1	TRBJ1-2	-	TRBV5-1	CASSLSGQGIDGYTF	TGCGCCAGCAGCTTGTCGGGACAGGGTATCGACGGCTACACCTTC
15	-	TRBJ2-2	-	TRBV6-5	CASSPQVWGTGELFF	TGTGCCAGCAGTCCACAGGTGTGGGGCACCGGGGAGCTGTTTTTT
15	TRBD1	TRBJ2-7	-	TRBV4-1	CASSQGAGGPYEQYF	TGCGCCAGCAGCCAAGGGGCAGGGGGACCCTACGAGCAGTACTTC
16	TRBD2	TRBJ2-3	-	TRBV5-4	CASRGSPGGPGDTQYF	TGTGCCAGCCGAGGTTCCCCGGGGGGGCCAGGAGATACGCAGTATTTT
13	-	TRBJ2-4	-	TRBV6-1	CASSESQGGIQYF	TGTGCCAGCAGTGAAAGCCAGGGTGGCATTCAGTACTTC
15	-	TRBJ2-4	-	TRBV18	CASSPGLGDRNIQYF	TGTGCCAGCTCACCTGGTCTCGGGGATAGAAACATTCAGTACTTC
13	-	TRBJ1-1	-	TRBV7-2	CASSLGANTEAFF	TGTGCCAGCAGCTTAGGAGCGAACACTGAAGCTTTCTTT
16	TRBD1	TRBJ2-5	-	TRBV10-3	CAISEWTGSNQETQYF	TGTGCCATCAGTGAGTGGACAGGGAGTAACCAAGAGACCCAGTACTTC
20	TRBD2	TRBJ2-5	-	TRBV5-4	CASSSPGGLAGGTGQETQYF	TGTGCCAGCAGCTCCCCGGGGGGACTAGCGGGGGGGACGGGCCAAGAGACCCAGTACTTC
17	-	TRBJ1-1	-	TRBV4-2	CASSQGLRQAGLTEAFF	TGTGCCAGCAGCCAAGGTTTACGACAAGCAGGGCTAACTGAAGCTTTCTTT
13	TRBD1	TRBJ2-3	-	TRBV2	CAMDREWGDTQYF	TGTGCCATGGACAGGGAATGGGGGGATACGCAGTATTTT
16	-	TRBJ2-1	-	TRBV27	CASNRNRESSYNEQFF	TGTGCCAGCAATAGAAACAGGGAAAGCTCCTACAATGAGCAGTTCTTC
15	-	TRBJ1-2	-	TRBV7-9	CASSATDSPSGGYTF	TGTGCCAGCAGCGCAACGGACAGCCCGTCGGGTGGCTACACCTTC
18	TRBD1	TRBJ2-7	once	TRBV5-6	CASSSWLGGVRGQYEQYF	TGTGCCAGCAGCTCTTGGTTAGGGGGCGTAAGGGGGCAGTACGAGCAGTACTTC
12	TRBD1	TRBJ1-2	few	TRBV6-1	CASSQTGYGYTF	TGTGCCAGCAGTCAGACAGGGTATGGCTACACCTTC
13	-	TRBJ2-1	once	TRBV30	CAWRGSSYNEQFF	TGTGCCTGGAGAGGGAGCTCCTACAATGAGCAGTTCTTC
17	TRBD2	TRBJ2-1	-	TRBV7-9	CASSPRRGGGDYNEQFF	TGTGCCAGCAGCCCCCGAAGGGGCGGGGGAGATTACAATGAGCAGTTCTTC
15	-	TRBJ2-2	-	TRBV4-1	CASSQEHLPTGELFF	TGCGCCAGCAGCCAAGAACACCTCCCCACCGGGGAGCTGTTTTTT
15	TRBD2	TRBJ2-5	once	TRBV5-1	CASRTPSGVQETQYF	TGCGCCAGCAGAACCCCTAGCGGGGTCCAAGAGACCCAGTACTTC
13	-	TRBJ1-3	-	TRBV6-5	CASARLSGNTIYF	TGTGCCAGCGCACGACTCTCTGGAAACACCATATATTTT
15	-	TRBJ2-2	-	TRBV6-5	CASSGFREVGGELFF	TGTGCCAGCAGTGGCTTCAGGGAGGTGGGCGGGGAGCTGTTTTTT
15	TRBD1	TRBJ2-1	-	TRBV30	CAWRGQGYIDNEQFF	TGTGCCTGGAGAGGACAGGGGTACATCGACAATGAGCAGTTCTTC
17	-	TRBJ2-7	-	TRBV7-2	CASSSQSRVHRDHEQYF	TGTGCCAGCAGCTCGCAATCCCGGGTCCACAGGGACCACGAGCAGTACTTC
15	TRBD2	TRBJ2-7	-	TRBV6-5	CASRRSSGGSYEQYF	TGTGCCAGCAGACGTTCTAGCGGGGGGAGTTACGAGCAGTACTTC
13	TRBD1	TRBJ1-5	-	TRBV30	CAWTPGGGQPQHF	TGTGCCTGGACGCCAGGGGGCGGACAGCCCCAGCATTTT
13	TRBD2	TRBJ2-5	-	TRBV30	CAWEAGGQETQYF	TGTGCCTGGGAAGCGGGGGGGCAAGAGACCCAGTACTTC
15	-	TRBJ2-7	-	TRBV9	CASSVGGGISYEQYF	TGTGCCAGCAGCGTAGGTGGAGGTATCTCCTACGAGCAGTACTTC
20	TRBD1	TRBJ2-1	-	TRBV27	CASSGQAISGQGNPYNEQFF	TGTGCCAGCAGTGGACAGGCCATCTCCGGACAGGGTAACCCCTACAATGAGCAGTTCTTC
19	TRBD1	TRBJ1-5	-	TRBV4-2	CASSQDPQDRTYSNQPQHF	TGTGCCAGCAGCCAAGATCCCCAGGACAGGACTTATAGCAATCAGCCCCAGCATTTT
11	-	TRBJ1-1	-	TRBV7-8	CASSFPTEAFF	TGTGCCAGCAGCTTCCCAACTGAAGCTTTCTTT
14	-	TRBJ2-1	-	TRBV19	CASSPGTYDNEQFF	TGTGCCAGTAGCCCCGGGACTTATGACAATGAGCAGTTCTTC
14	TRBD1	TRBJ2-3	few	TRBV10-1	CASGGQGALDTQYF	TGCGCCAGCGGCGGACAGGGGGCGTTAGATACGCAGTATTTT
14	-	TRBJ2-2	few	TRBV7-7	CASSLTQNTGELFF	TGTGCTAGCAGCTTAACACAGAACACCGGGGAGCTGTTTTTT
15	TRBD1	TRBJ1-2	-	TRBV19	CASSIRQGAIYGYTF	TGTGCCAGTAGTATAAGACAGGGGGCAATCTATGGCTACACCTTC
16	-	TRBJ2-2	-	TRBV9	CASSVGPGGNTGELFF	TGTGCCAGCAGCGTAGGACCGGGGGGCAACACCGGGGAGCTGTTTTTT
13	-	TRBJ2-5	-	TRBV5-6	CASRVQGRETQYF	TGTGCCAGCCGGGTTCAGGGGCGAGAGACCCAGTACTTC
14	-	TRBJ1-1	-	TRBV11-3	CASSLGRGNTEAFF	TGTGCCAGCAGCTTAGGCAGGGGGAACACTGAAGCTTTCTTT
12	-	TRBJ2-7	-	TRBV10-2	CASSLKGWEQYF	TGCGCCAGCAGTCTGAAGGGGTGGGAGCAGTACTTC
15	-	TRBJ2-7	-	TRBV12-5	CASGLSGRVNYEQYF	TGTGCTAGTGGTTTGTCCGGCAGGGTTAACTACGAGCAGTACTTC
15	-	TRBJ2-3	-	TRBV6-1	CASSQQHRTTDTQYF	TGTGCCAGCAGTCAACAACACAGAACCACAGATACGCAGTATTTT
15	TRBD1	TRBJ2-2	-	TRBV2	CASRYGQGRVGELFF	TGTGCCAGCAGATACGGACAGGGGAGGGTCGGGGAGCTGTTTTTT
14	TRBD1	TRBJ2-7	-	TRBV6-5	CASTRGSVGAEQYF	TGTGCCAGCACCAGGGGGTCAGTGGGGGCCGAGCAGTACTTC